A single sample is the source of the 31 T cell receptor beta chains below, sequenced in a study of blood T cell repertoires in COVID-19. Profiling relied on immunoSEQ multiplex PCR, and the TCRdb table lists in-frame clones only, not all of them. The table has 84,000 or so clones, 92% seen once. The material sequenced was peripheral blood. These receptor sequences come from a woman in her sixties with active COVID-19.

This chain joins TRBV5-4 and TRBJ2-7; 16 nucleotides line up with TRBD2. The V gene's germline CDR1 is SGHNT and CDR2 YYREEE (reference sequence). After removal of 4 bases from V and 1 base from J, the junction contained 8 bases not matched to a gene. There are 18 residues in the CDR3. CDR3 amino acids: CASSKGLAGGPISYEQYF. The CDR3 nucleotides are TGTGCCAGCAGCAAGGGACTAGCGGGAGGGCCCATATCCTACGAGCAGTACTTC. Based on the CDR3 plus reference TRBV5-4 and TRBJ2-7, the full variable domain is ETGVTQSPTHLIKTRGQQVTLRCSSQSGHNTVSWYQQALGQGPQFIFQYYREEENGRGNFPPRFSGLQFPNYSSELNVNALELDDSALYLCASSKGLAGGPISYEQYFGPGTRLTVT.

The chain employs TRBV5-6 and TRBJ1-2; TRBD1 might be the D (5 bases). The V end was cut by 4 bases, the J end by 0 bases, with 16 bases between. Germline V gene sequence: CDR1 SGHDT, CDR2 YYEEEE. The CDR3 loop spans 16 amino acids. The CDR3 nucleotides are TGTGCCAGCAGCATAAAACAGGTGCTAGCTAACTATGGCTACACCTTC. Protein: CASSIKQVLANYGYTF.

The V and J genes are TRBV7-6 and TRBJ1-1; 9 nucleotides match TRBD1. CDR3 size: 16 residues. Germline loops: CDR1 SGHVS, CDR2 FNYEAQ. V shed 5 bases and J 5 bases; nucleotides not matched to a gene: 12. In DNA form, the CDR3 reads TGTGCCAGCAGCCCAAGTTTGGGGACAGGGCGAACTGAAGCTTTCTTT. Translated, it gives CASSPSLGTGRTEAFF.

V gene TRBV6-1 combines with J gene TRBJ2-1; 8 nucleotides agree with TRBD2. V trimming: 1 base; J trimming: 6 bases; junction bases outside the gene matches: 8. Germline V gives CDR1 MNHNS, CDR2 SASEGT. This CDR3 region has 16 residues. In DNA, the CDR3 is TGTGCCAGCAGTGAAGTGGGACTAGGGGCCTCCAATGAGCAGTTCTTC. Its translation: CASSEVGLGASNEQFF.

V usage is TRBV25-1 and J usage is TRBJ2-4; 7 bases agree with TRBD1. This CDR3 has 16 residues. The V and J ends lost 3 bases and 3 bases, in that order; junction bases with no gene match: 8. Looked up from germline, CDR1 is MGHDK and CDR2 is SYGVNS. The CDR3 is CASSDLRPGGKNIQYF. Written as DNA, the CDR3 is TGTGCCAGCAGTGACCTACGACCAGGGGGCAAAAACATTCAGTACTTC.

The chain carries TRBV7-2 and TRBJ2-7, with a weak D call TRBD2 (6 bases). The germline V gene has CDR1 SGHTA and CDR2 FQGNSA. The V and J ends lost 0 bases and 0 bases respectively, with 15 bases between them. CDR3 length equals 17 residues. The CDR3 loop is CASSLAYGGRPSYEQYF. The CDR3 DNA is TGTGCCAGCAGCTTAGCGTACGGAGGGAGGCCCTCCTACGAGCAGTACTTC.

This chain uses TRBV27 with TRBJ2-7, with 8 bases matching TRBD2. The CDR3 is 15 amino acids. With V trimmed by 2 bases and J by 2 bases, 5 bases remained unmatched. CDR1 and CDR2 from the germline V gene are MNHEY and SMNVEV (reference sequence). The CDR3 region has the DNA TGTGCCAGCAGTTTACGGGAGGGCCATCCCTACGAGCAGTACTTC. Translation gives CASSLREGHPYEQYF.

CDR3 nucleotides: TGCGCCAGCAGCCAAGGGCGAGGTTCCTACGAGCAGTACTTC. This encodes CASSQGRGSYEQYF. J is TRBJ2-7 and V is TRBV4-3; D not certain. The V and J ends lost 1 base and 1 base respectively, with 8 bases between them. Germline CDR1 LGHNA, CDR2 YSLEER. This CDR3 spans 14 amino acids.

The gene calls are TRBV27 and TRBJ2-2, with TRBD2 matching 12 bases. Germline V gene sequence: CDR1 MNHEY, CDR2 SMNVEV (reference sequence). The CDR3 contains 15 residues. After removal of 6 bases from V and 5 bases from J, the junction contained 4 bases not matched to a gene. The CDR3 nucleotides read TGTGCCAGCAGACCGGGACTAGCGGGTACCGGGGAGCTGTTTTTT. It encodes CASRPGLAGTGELFF.

J is TRBJ2-5 and V is TRBV28; D is possibly TRBD1 (9 bases). The CDR3 consists of 16 residues. Germline CDR1 reads MDHEN; CDR2 reads SYDVKM. V shed 1 base and J shed 5 bases, with 17 bases lying between them. The CDR3 reads CASSLLAGQGGETQYF. CDR3 coding DNA: TGTGCCAGCAGTTTATTAGCGGGACAGGGAGGGGAGACCCAGTACTTC. Full variable domain (rest looked up from reference TRBV28 and TRBJ2-5): DVKVTQSSRYLVKRTGEKVFLECVQDMDHENMFWYRQDPGLGLRLIYFSYDVKMKEKGDIPEGYSVSREKKERFSLILESASTNQTSMYLCASSLLAGQGGETQYFGPGTRLLVL.

This chain connects TRBV7-2 to TRBJ2-1; D is possibly TRBD2 (6 bases). Trimming left V 8 bases short and J 0 bases short, with 20 bases between. Per the germline V gene, CDR1 is SGHTA and CDR2 is FQGNSA. The CDR3 has 17 amino acids. The CDR3 loop is CASRQFLGLRSYNEQFF. The DNA for the CDR3 is TGTGCCAGCCGCCAGTTTCTTGGACTACGCTCCTACAATGAGCAGTTCTTC. Filled out from reference TRBV7-2 and TRBJ2-1, the complete variable domain reads GAGVSQSPSNKVTEKGKDVELRCDPISGHTALYWYRQSLGQGLEFLIYFQGNSAPDKSGLPSDRFSAERTGGSVSTLTIQRTQQEDSAVYLCASRQFLGLRSYNEQFFGPGTRLTVL.

V and J are TRBV5-1 and TRBJ1-5; tentative D call: TRBD1 (6 bases). Trimming removed 4 bases from V and 4 bases from J, with 9 bases in between. Germline CDR1 reads SGHRS; CDR2 reads YFSETQ. This CDR3 region has 13 residues. The CDR3 region has the DNA TGCGCCAGCAGCCAGGACAGTAATCAGCCCCAGCATTTT. Translated, it gives CASSQDSNQPQHF.

V gene TRBV5-1 combines with J gene TRBJ1-1; D gene uncertain. The CDR3 runs 14 residues. Germline loops: CDR1 SGHRS, CDR2 YFSETQ. V lost 4 bases and J 4 bases, leaving 14 bases between the germline ends. The CDR3 region has the DNA TGCGCCAGCAGCCCGGGAAATATAGCCACTGAAGCTTTCTTT. Amino acids: CASSPGNIATEAFF.

The rearrangement links TRBV5-1 to TRBJ1-2, with 10 nucleotides matching TRBD1. Germline V gene data show CDR1 as SGHRS and CDR2 as YFSETQ. The CDR3 sequence is 15 residues long. J was trimmed by 4 bases and V by 2 bases; bases with no gene match: 5. The CDR3 DNA reads as TGCGCCAGCAGCTTCGGGACAGGGGAGGGCTATGGCTACACCTTC. It codes for CASSFGTGEGYGYTF. Full variable domain (outside the CDR3, taken from reference TRBV5-1 and TRBJ1-2): KAGVTQTPRYLIKTRGQQVTLSCSPISGHRSVSWYQQTPGQGLQFLFEYFSETQRNKGNFPGRFSGRQFSNSRSEMNVSTLELGDSALYLCASSFGTGEGYGYTFGSGTRLTVV.

V is TRBV27 and J is TRBJ2-2, with TRBD2 matching over 8 bases. Trimming took 6 bases from V and 4 from J; bases not matched to a gene: 10. The germline V gene has CDR1 MNHEY and CDR2 SMNVEV (reference sequence). This CDR3 comprises 16 residues. The CDR3 DNA is TGTGCCAGCAGCCTGGGACTAGGATGGAGCACCGGGGAGCTGTTTTTT. Its protein product is CASSLGLGWSTGELFF.

This rearrangement joins TRBV3-1 (or the pseudogene TRBV3-2) to TRBJ1-4; D might be TRBD1 (6 bases). Trimming took off 2 bases at V and 7 bases at J, with 11 bases between the two ends. Per germline, CDR1 LGHDT and CDR2 YNNKEL (reference sequence). The CDR3 has 14 residues. Here the CDR3 DNA reads TGTGCCAGCAGCCAAAGGGGGGGTAGTGAAAAACTGTTTTTT. It yields the protein CASSQRGGSEKLFF.

Worth noting for this clone: Other DNA sequences in this sample translate to the same CDR3. This chain uses TRBV6-1 with TRBJ1-2; D unresolved. Germline CDR1 reads MNHNS; CDR2 reads SASEGT. Trimming removed 2 bases at V and 8 bases at J, with 9 bases between. This CDR3 spans 12 amino acids. CDR3 sequence: CASSERAGGYTF. CDR3 sequence (DNA): TGTGCCAGCAGTGAAAGGGCGGGGGGCTACACCTTC.

V and J are TRBV9 and TRBJ2-1; 8 nucleotides match TRBD2. J lost 8 bases, V lost 3 bases, and 10 bases had no gene match. Germline V gives CDR1 SGDLS, CDR2 YYNGEE. The CDR3 totals 15 residues. The CDR3: CASSGDGGAWDEQFF. CDR3 in DNA: TGTGCCAGCAGCGGGGACGGGGGGGCCTGGGATGAGCAGTTCTTC.

The gene calls are TRBV11-2 and TRBJ2-5; 7 bases agree with TRBD1. Per the germline V gene, CDR1 is SGHAT and CDR2 is FQNNGV. The CDR3 covers 14 residues. V was clipped by 6 bases and J by 5 bases; unmatched bases: 9. The CDR3 loop reads CASRPIQGMETQYF. DNA of the CDR3: TGTGCCAGCAGGCCGATACAGGGGATGGAGACCCAGTACTTC.

This clone was seen a single time. The chain employs TRBV2 and TRBJ1-2; 7 bases agree with TRBD1. CDR1 and CDR2 from the germline V gene are SNHLY and FYNNEI. The CDR3 has 13 residues. J was trimmed by 7 bases and V by 4 bases; bases with no gene match: 6. CDR3 DNA: TGTGCCAGCAGTGTGCAGGGGGAGAGTGGCTACACCTTC. Translating gives CASSVQGESGYTF.

The rearrangement joins TRBV4-1 to TRBJ1-5; unclear D gene. The CDR3 runs 13 residues. The germline V gene encodes CDR1 MGHRA and CDR2 YSYEKL. The V gene lost 4 bases and the J gene lost 2 bases, with 6 bases spanning the gap. CDR3 protein: CASSLTGNQPQHF. Here the CDR3 DNA reads TGCGCCAGCAGCCTTACAGGCAATCAGCCCCAGCATTTT.

This sequence joins TRBV18 and TRBJ2-5; TRBD1 might be the D (6 bases). Per the germline V gene, CDR1 is KGHSH and CDR2 is LQKENI. This CDR3 has 15 amino acids. Between the trimmed V and J ends, which lost 1 base and 4 bases, there was a span of 13 bases. CDR3 sequence: CASSPLAGERETQYF. In DNA, the CDR3 is TGTGCCAGCTCACCACTGGCAGGGGAACGAGAGACCCAGTACTTC. Looking up the rest from reference TRBV18 and TRBJ2-5 gives the full variable domain: NAGVMQNPRHLVRRRGQEARLRCSPMKGHSHVYWYRQLPEEGLKFMVYLQKENIIDESGMPKERFSAEFPKEGPSILRIQQVVRGDSAAYFCASSPLAGERETQYFGPGTRLLVL.

The chain is built from TRBV5-8 and TRBJ2-7; 8 bases line up with TRBD1. The CDR3 loop spans 14 amino acids. V shed 1 base and J 6 bases; nucleotides not matched to a gene: 6. Looked up from germline, CDR1 is SGHTS and CDR2 is YDEGEE. CDR3 coding DNA: TGTGCCAGCAGCTTGCGGGACAGGTGGGGCGAGCAGTACTTC. It specifies CASSLRDRWGEQYF.

The rearrangement links TRBV5-1 to TRBJ1-1; D perhaps matches TRBD1 (5 bases). Germline V CDR1 and CDR2: SGHRS, YFSETQ. With 0 bases removed from V and 4 bases from J, the gap between germline ends came to 16 bases. The CDR3 has 16 amino acids. The CDR3 region has the DNA TGCGCCAGCAGCTTGGTATTGAGTGGTAGGGGCACTGAAGCTTTCTTT. Translation gives CASSLVLSGRGTEAFF.

The genes are TRBV10-2 and TRBJ1-6; tentative D call: TRBD1 (6 bases). Germline CDR1 reads WSHSY; CDR2 reads SAAADI. CDR3 length: 15 residues. Trimming pared 7 bases from V and 7 bases from J, leaving 17 bases between. CDR3 DNA sequence: TGCGCCAGCACCCAGTCGCGGGGGCTGAATTCACCCCTCCACTTT. Protein product: CASTQSRGLNSPLHF.

The gene calls are TRBV14 and TRBJ1-2; the match to TRBD1 covers 8 bases. Germline V CDR1 and CDR2: SGHDN, FVKESK. This CDR3 is 15 amino acids long. Trimming at V came to 4 bases and at J to 0 bases, leaving 4 bases not matched to a gene. CDR3: CASSLYRGANYGYTF. CDR3 coding DNA: TGTGCCAGCAGCCTATACAGGGGGGCTAACTATGGCTACACCTTC.

This rearrangement joins TRBV7-2 to TRBJ2-5; the D gene is possibly TRBD2 (7 bases). Deletions cut 1 base from V and 5 bases from J, with 14 bases between. CDR1 SGHTA and CDR2 FQGNSA come from the germline V gene. The CDR3 covers 15 residues. The CDR3 here is CASSLVGGEWETQYF. Here the CDR3 DNA reads TGTGCCAGCAGCTTAGTAGGGGGGGAATGGGAGACCCAGTACTTC.

CDR3: CASRYPGTDYGYTF. The CDR3 region has the DNA TGTGCCAGCAGATACCCCGGGACAGACTATGGCTACACCTTC. This chain links TRBV21-1 with TRBJ1-2; the table's D call, TRBD1, has no DNA check behind it. TRBV21-1 is a listed pseudogene. The CDR3 runs to 14 residues.

The V gene is TRBV28, the J gene TRBJ1-2; 10 nucleotides line up with TRBD1. J was trimmed by 7 bases and V by 2 bases; bases with no gene match: 4. CDR1 is MDHEN and CDR2 is SYDVKM in the germline V gene. The CDR3 consists of 14 residues. In nucleotides, the CDR3 is TGTGCCAGCAGTTTAGGACAGGGGGTCGGTGGCTACACCTTC. Protein product: CASSLGQGVGGYTF.

This sequence joins TRBV6-1 and TRBJ2-7; TRBD1 matches 12 bases. The V gene's germline CDR1 is MNHNS and CDR2 SASEGT. The CDR3 is 15 amino acids. J gave up 3 bases and V 6 bases, and 6 bases lay outside the gene matches. CDR3 in DNA: TGTGCCAGCAGCAGGGGGACAGGGGGCGTCTACGAGCAGTACTTC. It yields the protein CASSRGTGGVYEQYF.

The chain employs TRBV27 and TRBJ2-7, with 8 bases matching TRBD2. CDR1 is MNHEY, CDR2 SMNVEV, per germline (reference sequence). This CDR3 comprises 15 residues. Trimming removed 6 bases from V and 0 bases from J; junction bases left unmatched: 7. The CDR3 bases are TGTGCCAGCAGAACCCGGGGGGGAAGCTCCTACGAGCAGTACTTC. It translates to CASRTRGGSSYEQYF.